The 30 T cell receptor beta chains listed next were all sequenced from one sample in a study of graft-versus-host responses after intestinal transplantation. Assay used: immunoSEQ multiplex PCR; TCRdb lists only in-frame clones, some missing. Of about 97,000 clones listed, around 90% were seen once; the top ten hold more than 15%. This specimen was PBMCs, taken roughly 410 days after intestinal transplant. The receptor source for this set is a human patient who received an intestinal transplant, so some T cells may come from the graft donor.

The CDR3 loop is CASSQKTSGGGNEQFF. In nucleotides, the CDR3 is TGTGCCAGCAGTCAGAAGACTAGCGGGGGGGGCAATGAGCAGTTCTTC. The rearrangement joins TRBV11-2 to TRBJ2-1, with 14 bases that match TRBD2. The ends lost 6 bases at V and 6 bases at J; junction bases unmatched: 7. Germline V lookup: CDR1 SGHAT, CDR2 FQNNGV. The CDR3 is made up of 16 amino acids.

The chain has TRBV7-9 and TRBJ2-2; TRBD1 might be the D (5 bases). Germline V gives CDR1 SEHNR, CDR2 FQNEAQ (reference sequence). Trimming cost V 6 bases and J 5 bases, with 10 bases left between them. The CDR3 loop spans 13 amino acids. The DNA for the CDR3 is TGTGCCAGCAGACCCCAGGGAACCGGGGAGCTGTTTTTT. This gives the protein CASRPQGTGELFF.

This clone was observed a handful of times. The chain carries TRBV4-1 and TRBJ1-1; possible D gene TRBD1, 5 bases. CDR3 length: 15 residues. The germline V gene encodes CDR1 MGHRA and CDR2 YSYEKL. Trimming took 4 bases from V and 1 from J, leaving 13 bases between them. CDR3 coding DNA: TGCGCCAGCAGCCCGATTGTCCAGGGGAACACTGAAGCTTTCTTT. Translated, it gives CASSPIVQGNTEAFF.

Note on this clone: Sequence at one end of the junction differs from germline and may be a read error. V is TRBV5-6 and J is TRBJ1-3; 12 positions match TRBD1. Germline-derived CDR1 and CDR2 are SGHDT and YYEEEE. The CDR3 has 19 residues. The CDR3 reads CANSWPGQGARSSGNTIYF. Written as DNA, the CDR3 is TGTGCCAACAGCTGGCCGGGACAGGGGGCGAGAAGCTCTGGAAACACCATATATTTT. Drawing the rest from reference TRBV5-6 and TRBJ1-3, the complete variable domain is DAGVTQSPTHLIKTRGQQVTLRCSPKSGHDTVSWYQQALGQGPQFIFQYYEEEERQRGNFPDRFSGHQFPNYSSELNVNALLLGDSALYLCANSWPGQGARSSGNTIYFGEGSWLTVV.

This sequence joins TRBV7-2 and TRBJ2-7; possibly TRBD2 for D (6 bases). The V gene's germline CDR1 is SGHTA and CDR2 FQGNSA. This CDR3 contains 13 residues. The V gene lost 1 base and the J gene lost 6 bases, with 10 bases spanning the gap. The DNA of the CDR3 is TGTGCCAGCAGCTTAGTCGGGACTTCCGAGCAGTACTTC. Translation gives CASSLVGTSEQYF.

V is TRBV5-6 and J is TRBJ2-2; D is undetermined. The CDR3 has 15 residues. The V and J ends lost 2 bases and 2 bases respectively, with 10 bases between them. The germline gives CDR1 SGHDT, CDR2 YYEEEE. For the CDR3, the DNA is TGTGCCAGCAGCTTTCCTAGAGCAAACACCGGGGAGCTGTTTTTT. Protein: CASSFPRANTGELFF.

CDR3 coding DNA: TGTGCCAGCAGCTTTTGGCAGAGCAATCAGCCCCAGCATTTT. Translation gives CASSFWQSNQPQHF. V and J are TRBV5-6 and TRBJ1-5; D ambiguous. This CDR3 region has 14 residues. CDR1 and CDR2 from the germline V gene are SGHDT and YYEEEE. V shed 2 bases and J shed 1 base, with 7 bases lying between them. Full variable domain (rest looked up from reference TRBV5-6 and TRBJ1-5): DAGVTQSPTHLIKTRGQQVTLRCSPKSGHDTVSWYQQALGQGPQFIFQYYEEEERQRGNFPDRFSGHQFPNYSSELNVNALLLGDSALYLCASSFWQSNQPQHFGDGTRLSIL.

As for this clone: A junction end diverges from the germline sequence, so it may reflect a read error. V is TRBV13 and J is TRBJ2-7; 8 bases align to TRBD1. Germline values: CDR1 PRHDT, CDR2 FYEKMQ (reference sequence). The CDR3 extends over 13 amino acids. CDR3 loop: CASRLAQGDEQYF. CDR3 DNA: TGTGCCAGCAGGTTAGCACAGGGGGACGAGCAGTACTTC.

The chain has TRBV19 and TRBJ2-7, with D perhaps TRBD1 (5 bases). Germline values: CDR1 LNHDA, CDR2 SQIVND (reference sequence). CDR3 length: 12 amino acids. The ends were cut back, 5 bases at V and 6 bases at J, with 11 bases in the middle. The CDR3: CASSQGPFEQYF. CDR3 coding DNA: TGTGCCAGTAGTCAGGGCCCCTTCGAGCAGTACTTC.

V is TRBV5-8 and J is TRBJ1-5; D not resolved. V lost 0 bases and J lost 5, with 12 bases in between. The CDR3 sequence is 15 residues long. Germline lookup yields CDR1 SGHTS and CDR2 YDEGEE. In nucleotides, the CDR3 is TGTGCCAGCAGCTTGGGCAAGGGTCCCTATCAGCCCCAGCATTTT. Translation: CASSLGKGPYQPQHF.

V and J are TRBV2 and TRBJ1-1, with 10 bases that match TRBD1. The CDR3 contains 14 residues. Trimming removed 10 bases from V and 6 bases from J; junction bases left unmatched: 11. CDR1 is SNHLY, CDR2 FYNNEI, per germline. CDR3 region: CANHGMTGGPEAFF. The CDR3 coding sequence is TGTGCCAACCACGGTATGACAGGGGGCCCTGAAGCTTTCTTT.

This clone appeared a few times. Other nucleotide sequences in the sample specify the same CDR3. The chain links TRBV13 to TRBJ1-3; D is unresolved. Germline CDR1 is PRHDT and CDR2 is FYEKMQ (reference sequence). The germline V and J ends were trimmed by 2 bases and 0 bases, with 5 bases remaining between them. This CDR3 region has 14 residues. CDR3 DNA: TGTGCCAGCAGCTTAACGAGCTCTGGAAACACCATATATTTT. Amino acids: CASSLTSSGNTIYF.

The chain links TRBV7-4 to TRBJ2-5; D unresolved. The CDR3 length is 13 residues. Trimming shortened V by 1 base and J by 2 bases, and 5 bases separated the two germline ends. Germline V gene data show CDR1 as SGHVT and CDR2 as SQSDAQ. As DNA, the CDR3 is TGTGCCAGCAGCTTAGGCGGTCAAGAGACCCAGTACTTC. It specifies CASSLGGQETQYF.

This sequence joins TRBV10-3 and TRBJ2-5, with D perhaps TRBD1 (7 bases). V was clipped by 10 bases and J by 4 bases, with 19 bases between them. There are 14 residues in the CDR3. The germline gives CDR1 ENHRY, CDR2 SYGVKD. CDR3 DNA: TGTGCCACCGGAGACAGGGCGGGATCAGAGACCCAGTACTTC. Its protein product is CATGDRAGSETQYF.

This CDR3 reads CASSRGGPTGQYF. The CDR3 DNA sequence: TGTGCCAGCAGCCGAGGGGGCCCCACGGGGCAGTACTTC. The V call is TRBV7-8, the J call TRBJ2-7; 7 positions agree with TRBD1. Germline loops: CDR1 SGHVS, CDR2 FQNEAQ. CDR3 length: 13 residues. Unmatched junction bases numbered 10, after V lost 5 bases and J lost 9 bases.

This clone turned up a few times. The chain couples TRBV7-9 to TRBJ1-1, with a possible D match to TRBD1 (6 bases). The CDR3 runs 14 residues. In germline, CDR1 is SEHNR, CDR2 FQNEAQ (reference sequence). The ends were cut back, 3 bases at V and 4 bases at J, with 12 bases in the middle. The DNA of the CDR3 is TGTGCCAGCAGCTTGGAAAGGGGGAGCACTGAAGCTTTCTTT. It is translated as CASSLERGSTEAFF.

The chain joins TRBV5-1 to TRBJ2-7; TRBD1 or TRBD2 may be the D gene (6 bases each). V lost 4 bases and J lost 2, with 13 bases in between. There are 14 residues in the CDR3. The germline V gene encodes CDR1 SGHRS and CDR2 YFSETQ. The CDR3 DNA sequence: TGCGCCAGCAGCCCCCGGGGGCCTCCCTACGAGCAGTACTTC. Amino acid sequence: CASSPRGPPYEQYF. Combining the CDR3 with reference TRBV5-1 and TRBJ2-7 gives the whole variable domain KAGVTQTPRYLIKTRGQQVTLSCSPISGHRSVSWYQQTPGQGLQFLFEYFSETQRNKGNFPGRFSGRQFSNSRSEMNVSTLELGDSALYLCASSPRGPPYEQYFGPGTRLTVT.

The chain carries TRBV19 and TRBJ2-3; 9 bases are a match to TRBD1. Germline V gene data show CDR1 as LNHDA and CDR2 as SQIVND (reference sequence). J gave up 1 base and V 4 bases, and 9 bases lay outside the gene matches. This CDR3 has 17 amino acids. The CDR3 loop is CASSRGWGQGGTDTQYF. The CDR3 nucleotides are TGTGCCAGTAGTAGGGGATGGGGACAGGGTGGCACAGATACGCAGTATTTT.

The chain links TRBV2 to TRBJ2-5; D gene ambiguous. Trimming took 7 bases from V and 2 from J, leaving 11 bases between them. The CDR3 sequence is 13 residues long. Germline CDR1 reads SNHLY; CDR2 reads FYNNEI. The CDR3 region has the DNA TGTGCCAGCACCCTAAACACGCAAGAGACCCAGTACTTC. Translation gives CASTLNTQETQYF.

This chain joins TRBV19 and TRBJ1-2; D possibly corresponds to TRBD1 (5 bases). The CDR3 runs to 14 residues. CDR1 is LNHDA and CDR2 is SQIVND in the germline V gene (reference sequence). The V and J ends lost 10 bases and 5 bases respectively, with 20 bases between them. The CDR3 DNA reads as TGTGCCACCACCGGGACCTGGGGAAAATATGGCTACACCTTC. Translating gives CATTGTWGKYGYTF.

This clone has just one count. This sequence joins TRBV27 and TRBJ2-2, with 9 bases matching TRBD1. CDR3 length: 15 amino acids. The junction had 5 bases not matched to a gene; V was cut back by 5 bases and J by 4 bases. The germline CDR1 and CDR2 sequences are MNHEY and SMNVEV (reference sequence). CDR3 nucleotide sequence: TGTGCCAGCAGTGAGGACAGGGGCCCCACCGGGGAGCTGTTTTTT. Translated: CASSEDRGPTGELFF.

This clone has a count of ten or more. The rearrangement joins TRBV6-4 to TRBJ2-1; 8 bases are shared with TRBD2. This CDR3 is built from 15 residues. Germline V gives CDR1 MRHNA, CDR2 SNTAGT. V shed 0 bases, J shed 3 bases, and the junction held 1 base outside the gene matches. DNA of the CDR3: TGTGCCAGCAGTGACTCCGGGGGGGGCTACAATGAGCAGTTCTTC. This gives the protein CASSDSGGGYNEQFF.

V gene TRBV6-5 combines with J gene TRBJ1-5, with unresolved D. Trimming removed 4 bases from V and 5 bases from J, with 9 bases in between. The CDR3 has 13 residues. Germline V CDR1 and CDR2: MNHEY, SVGAGI. The CDR3 DNA reads TGTGCCAGCAGTTCCCAACGCTATCAGCCCCAGCATTTT. Translation: CASSSQRYQPQHF.

The CDR3 region has the DNA TGTGCCAGCAGCCCCCCGGGGGTGGGCAATCAGCCCCAGCATTTT. Its translation is CASSPPGVGNQPQHF. V is TRBV7-9 and J is TRBJ1-5, with D possibly matching TRBD1 (5 bases). Germline CDR1 reads SEHNR; CDR2 reads FQNEAQ (reference sequence). V gave up 5 bases and J gave up 2 bases, with 13 bases separating them. The CDR3 sequence is 15 residues long. Based on the CDR3 plus reference TRBV7-9 and TRBJ1-5, the full variable domain is DTGVSQNPRHKITKRGQNVTFRCDPISEHNRLYWYRQTLGQGPEFLTYFQNEAQLEKSRLLSDRFSAERPKGSFSTLEIQRTEQGDSAMYLCASSPPGVGNQPQHFGDGTRLSIL.

V is TRBV5-1 and J is TRBJ2-5; D is undetermined. Trimming removed 0 bases from V and 2 bases from J, with 5 bases in between. The CDR3 is 13 amino acids. Germline-derived CDR1 and CDR2 are SGHRS and YFSETQ. The CDR3 reads CASSLGLQETQYF. The CDR3 DNA sequence: TGCGCCAGCAGCTTGGGATTGCAAGAGACCCAGTACTTC.

V and J are TRBV5-6 and TRBJ2-7, with D perhaps matching TRBD1 or TRBD2 (5 bases each). Trimming removed 2 bases from V and 0 bases from J, with 9 bases in between. The CDR3 covers 14 residues. CDR1 and CDR2 (germline): SGHDT, YYEEEE. The CDR3 nucleotides read TGTGCCAGCAGCTTTGAGGGGAGCTCCTACGAGCAGTACTTC. Protein sequence: CASSFEGSSYEQYF.

The chain carries TRBV5-4 and TRBJ1-2; 9 nucleotides match TRBD1. The CDR3 runs to 15 residues. CDR1 is SGHNT, CDR2 YYREEE, per germline (reference sequence). V shed 4 bases and J 4 bases; nucleotides not matched to a gene: 8. The CDR3 sequence: CASSPRGTGPYGYTF. CDR3 DNA: TGTGCCAGCAGCCCTAGGGGGACAGGGCCCTATGGCTACACCTTC.

The chain recombines TRBV2 with TRBJ1-6; D is uncertain. In germline, CDR1 is SNHLY, CDR2 FYNNEI. The CDR3 is made up of 13 amino acids. Trimming shortened V by 7 bases and J by 6 bases, and 10 bases separated the two germline ends. Here the CDR3 DNA reads TGTGCCAGCAAGGGCAGGCCTAATTCACCCCTCCACTTT. It yields the protein CASKGRPNSPLHF. Filled out from reference TRBV2 and TRBJ1-6, the complete variable domain reads EPEVTQTPSHQVTQMGQEVILRCVPISNHLYFYWYRQILGQKVEFLVSFYNNEISEKSEIFDDQFSVERPDGSNFTLKIRSTKLEDSAMYFCASKGRPNSPLHFGNGTRLTVT.

J is TRBJ2-3 and V is TRBV10-3; 8 bases agree with TRBD2. This CDR3 has 15 residues. The germline CDR1 and CDR2 sequences are ENHRY and SYGVKD. J lost 3 bases, V lost 10 bases, and 12 bases had no gene match. Here the CDR3 reads CATETTSGRTDTQYF. The CDR3 DNA follows: TGTGCCACCGAAACCACTAGCGGTCGGACAGATACGCAGTATTTT.

The rearrangement links TRBV15 to TRBJ2-1, with D perhaps being TRBD1 or TRBD2 (5 bases each). The CDR3 consists of 15 residues. V lost 3 bases to trimming and J lost 5 bases, with 14 bases between them. From germline, CDR1 is LNHNV and CDR2 YYDKDF (reference sequence). In DNA, the CDR3 is TGTGCCACCAGCAGTACCGGGGCAGGTCACAATGAGCAGTTCTTC. The encoded protein is CATSSTGAGHNEQFF.